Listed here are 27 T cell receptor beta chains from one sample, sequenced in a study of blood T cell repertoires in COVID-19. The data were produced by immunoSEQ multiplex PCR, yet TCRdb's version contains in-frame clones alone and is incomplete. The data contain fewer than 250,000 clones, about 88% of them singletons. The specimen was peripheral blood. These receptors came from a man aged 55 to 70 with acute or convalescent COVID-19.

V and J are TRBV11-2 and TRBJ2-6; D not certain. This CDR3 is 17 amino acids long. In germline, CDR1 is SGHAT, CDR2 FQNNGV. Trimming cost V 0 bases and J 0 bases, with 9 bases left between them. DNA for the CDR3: TGTGCCAGCAGCTTAGATGTCGGGTTCTCTGGGGCCAACGTCCTGACTTTC. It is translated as CASSLDVGFSGANVLTF.

In DNA form, the CDR3 reads TGCGCCAGCAGCATACAGGGCTCTGGAAACACCATATATTTT. Translated, it gives CASSIQGSGNTIYF. The rearrangement links TRBV5-1 to TRBJ1-3; weak D call: TRBD1 (6 bases). The V end lost 4 bases, the J end lost 0 bases, and 8 bases lay between the germline ends. Germline CDR1 and CDR2: SGHRS and YFSETQ. This CDR3 comprises 14 residues.

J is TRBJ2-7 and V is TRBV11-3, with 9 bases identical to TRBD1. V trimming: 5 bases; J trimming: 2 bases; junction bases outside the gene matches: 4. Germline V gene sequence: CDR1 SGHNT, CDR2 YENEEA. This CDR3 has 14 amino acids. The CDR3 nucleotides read TGTGCCAGCAGCACCCGACAGGGGGCCTACGAGCAGTACTTC. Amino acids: CASSTRQGAYEQYF.

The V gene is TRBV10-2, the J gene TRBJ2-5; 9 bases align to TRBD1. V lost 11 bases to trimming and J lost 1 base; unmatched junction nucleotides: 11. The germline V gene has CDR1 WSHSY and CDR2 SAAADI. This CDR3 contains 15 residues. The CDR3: CASVSGQGLQETQYF. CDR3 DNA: TGCGCCTCAGTGAGTGGACAGGGGCTCCAAGAGACCCAGTACTTC.

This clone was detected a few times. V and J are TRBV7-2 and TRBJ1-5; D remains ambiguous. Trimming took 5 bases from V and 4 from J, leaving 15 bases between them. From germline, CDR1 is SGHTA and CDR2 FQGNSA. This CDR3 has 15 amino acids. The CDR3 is CASSPGGSSNQPQHF. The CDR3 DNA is TGTGCCAGCAGCCCAGGCGGGAGTTCTAATCAGCCCCAGCATTTT. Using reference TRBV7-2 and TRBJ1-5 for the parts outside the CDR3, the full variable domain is GAGVSQSPSNKVTEKGKDVELRCDPISGHTALYWYRQSLGQGLEFLIYFQGNSAPDKSGLPSDRFSAERTGGSVSTLTIQRTQQEDSAVYLCASSPGGSSNQPQHFGDGTRLSIL.

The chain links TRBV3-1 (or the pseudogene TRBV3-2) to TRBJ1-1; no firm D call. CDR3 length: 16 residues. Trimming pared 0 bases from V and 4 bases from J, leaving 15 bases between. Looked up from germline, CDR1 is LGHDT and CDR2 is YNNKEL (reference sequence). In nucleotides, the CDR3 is TGTGCCAGCAGCCAAGATCGAAAGGACTCCACCACTGAAGCTTTCTTT. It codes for CASSQDRKDSTTEAFF.

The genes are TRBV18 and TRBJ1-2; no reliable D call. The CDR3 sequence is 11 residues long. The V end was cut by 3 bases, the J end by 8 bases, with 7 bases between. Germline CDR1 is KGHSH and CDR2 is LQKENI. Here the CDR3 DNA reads TGTGCCAGCTCACCGAGCGTAGGCTACACCTTC. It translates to CASSPSVGYTF.

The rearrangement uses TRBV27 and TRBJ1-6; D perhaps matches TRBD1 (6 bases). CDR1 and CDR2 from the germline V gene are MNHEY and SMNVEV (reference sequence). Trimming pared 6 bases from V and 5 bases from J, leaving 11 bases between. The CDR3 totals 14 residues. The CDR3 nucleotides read TGTGCCAGCAGCCCCCGGGACAATAATTCACCCCTCCACTTT. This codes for CASSPRDNNSPLHF.

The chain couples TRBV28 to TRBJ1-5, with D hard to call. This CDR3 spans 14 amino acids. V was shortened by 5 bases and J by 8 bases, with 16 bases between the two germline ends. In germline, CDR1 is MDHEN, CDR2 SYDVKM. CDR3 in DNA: TGTGCCAGCAGTCCCCTGGGAGTCTGGGAGCCCCAGCATTTT. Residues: CASSPLGVWEPQHF.

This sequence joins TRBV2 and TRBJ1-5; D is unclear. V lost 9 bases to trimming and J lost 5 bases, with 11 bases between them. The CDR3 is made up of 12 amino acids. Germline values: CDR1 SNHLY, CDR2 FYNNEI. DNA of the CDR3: TGTGCCAGTCGCCCGAGGTATCAGCCCCAGCATTTT. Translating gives CASRPRYQPQHF.

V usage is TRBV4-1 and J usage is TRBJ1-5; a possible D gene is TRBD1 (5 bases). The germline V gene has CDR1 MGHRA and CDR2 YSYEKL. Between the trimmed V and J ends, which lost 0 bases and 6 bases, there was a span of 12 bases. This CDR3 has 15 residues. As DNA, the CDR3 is TGCGCCAGCAGCCAAGAGTCAGGGATGGGTCAGCCCCAGCATTTT. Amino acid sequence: CASSQESGMGQPQHF.

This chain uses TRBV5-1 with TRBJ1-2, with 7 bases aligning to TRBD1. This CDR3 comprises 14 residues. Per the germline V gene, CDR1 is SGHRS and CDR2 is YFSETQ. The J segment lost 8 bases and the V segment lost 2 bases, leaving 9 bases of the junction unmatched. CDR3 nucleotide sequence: TGCGCCAGCAGCTTTACAGGGGAAGGGAAGGGCTACACCTTC. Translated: CASSFTGEGKGYTF.

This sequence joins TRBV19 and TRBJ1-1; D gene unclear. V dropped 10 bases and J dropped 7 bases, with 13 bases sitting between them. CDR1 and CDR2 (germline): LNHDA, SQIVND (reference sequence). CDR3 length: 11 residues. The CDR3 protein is CATRWEFEAFF. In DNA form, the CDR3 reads TGTGCCACGAGGTGGGAGTTTGAAGCTTTCTTT.

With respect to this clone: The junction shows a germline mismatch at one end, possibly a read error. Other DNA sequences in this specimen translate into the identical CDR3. The CDR3 bases are TGTGCCAGCAGTGAAATGAGGGGACAGCCCTACGAGCAATACTTC. Protein sequence: CASSEMRGQPYEQYF. The V gene is TRBV6-1, the J gene TRBJ2-7, with 7 positions matching TRBD1. CDR1 MNHNS and CDR2 SASEGT come from the germline V gene. The CDR3 loop spans 15 amino acids.

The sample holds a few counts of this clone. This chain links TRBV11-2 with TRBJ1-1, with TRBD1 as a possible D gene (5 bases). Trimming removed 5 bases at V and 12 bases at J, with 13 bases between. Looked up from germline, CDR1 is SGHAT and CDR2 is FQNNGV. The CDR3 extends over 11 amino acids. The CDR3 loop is CASSNDGGTFF. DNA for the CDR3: TGTGCCAGCAGCAATGACGGGGGTACTTTCTTT.

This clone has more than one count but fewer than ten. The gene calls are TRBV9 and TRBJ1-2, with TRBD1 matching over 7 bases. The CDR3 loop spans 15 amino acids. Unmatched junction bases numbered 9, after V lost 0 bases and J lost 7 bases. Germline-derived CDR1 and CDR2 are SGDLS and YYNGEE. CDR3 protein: CASSVAPGGLAGYTF. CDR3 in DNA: TGTGCCAGCAGCGTAGCGCCAGGGGGGTTGGCTGGCTACACCTTC.

The CDR3 DNA follows: TGCGCCAGCAGCTTGTACGGAGGGGCTGGGTACGAGCAGTACTTC. Encoded protein: CASSLYGGAGYEQYF. The chain is built from TRBV5-1 and TRBJ2-7, with D tentatively TRBD2 (6 bases). Germline loops: CDR1 SGHRS, CDR2 YFSETQ. Trimming shortened V by 1 base and J by 4 bases, and 15 bases separated the two germline ends. The CDR3 covers 15 residues.

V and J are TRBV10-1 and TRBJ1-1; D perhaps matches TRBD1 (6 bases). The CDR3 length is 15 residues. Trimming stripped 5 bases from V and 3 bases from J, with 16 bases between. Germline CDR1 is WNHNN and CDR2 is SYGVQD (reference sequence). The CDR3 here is CASSHRPGQYTEAFF. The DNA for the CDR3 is TGCGCCAGCAGTCATAGACCCGGACAGTACACTGAAGCTTTCTTT.

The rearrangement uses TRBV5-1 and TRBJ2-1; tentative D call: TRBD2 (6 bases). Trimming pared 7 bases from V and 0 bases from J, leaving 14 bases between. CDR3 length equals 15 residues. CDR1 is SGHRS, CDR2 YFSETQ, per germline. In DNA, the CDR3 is TGCGCCAGCTACCGGGACGGGAGCTCCTACAATGAGCAGTTCTTC. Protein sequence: CASYRDGSSYNEQFF.

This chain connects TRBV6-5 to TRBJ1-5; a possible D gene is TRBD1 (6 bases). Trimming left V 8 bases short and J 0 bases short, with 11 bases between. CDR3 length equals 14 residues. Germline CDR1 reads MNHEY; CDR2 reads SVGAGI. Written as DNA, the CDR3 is TGTGCCAGCCGGTCGACAGGTAGCAATCAGCCCCAGCATTTT. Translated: CASRSTGSNQPQHF.

The CDR3 DNA reads as TGTGCCAGCAGCAAAACCGGGTCTCACACAGATACGCAGTATTTT. Residues: CASSKTGSHTDTQYF. The rearrangement joins TRBV7-7 to TRBJ2-3, with D unresolved. Germline V CDR1 and CDR2: SSHAT, FNYEAQ (reference sequence). The CDR3 totals 15 residues. Trimming took 5 bases from V and 2 from J, leaving 14 bases between them.

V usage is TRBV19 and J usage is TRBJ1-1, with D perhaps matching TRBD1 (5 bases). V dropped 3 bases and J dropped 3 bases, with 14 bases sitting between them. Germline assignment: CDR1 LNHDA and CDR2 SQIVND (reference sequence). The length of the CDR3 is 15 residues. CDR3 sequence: CASSIGPGGDTEAFF. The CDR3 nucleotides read TGTGCCAGTAGTATTGGCCCGGGGGGGGACACTGAAGCTTTCTTT.

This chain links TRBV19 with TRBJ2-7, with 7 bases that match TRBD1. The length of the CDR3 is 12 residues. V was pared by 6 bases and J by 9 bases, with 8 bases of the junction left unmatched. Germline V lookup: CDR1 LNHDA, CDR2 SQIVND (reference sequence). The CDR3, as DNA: TGTGCCAGTAGCCGAGGGGACAGCCTGCAGTACTTC. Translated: CASSRGDSLQYF.

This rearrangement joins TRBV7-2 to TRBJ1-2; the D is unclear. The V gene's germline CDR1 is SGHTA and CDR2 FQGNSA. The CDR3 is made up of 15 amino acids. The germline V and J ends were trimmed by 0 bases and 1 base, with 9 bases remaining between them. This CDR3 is CASSLAPGLNYGYTF. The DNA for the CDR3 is TGTGCCAGCAGCTTAGCGCCAGGTCTTAACTATGGCTACACCTTC.

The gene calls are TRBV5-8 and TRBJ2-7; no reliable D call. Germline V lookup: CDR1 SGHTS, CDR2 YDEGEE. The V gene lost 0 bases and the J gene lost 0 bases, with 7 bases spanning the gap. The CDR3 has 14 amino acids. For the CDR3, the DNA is TGTGCCAGCAGCTTGGTTCTCGTCTCCTACGAGCAGTACTTC. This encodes CASSLVLVSYEQYF.

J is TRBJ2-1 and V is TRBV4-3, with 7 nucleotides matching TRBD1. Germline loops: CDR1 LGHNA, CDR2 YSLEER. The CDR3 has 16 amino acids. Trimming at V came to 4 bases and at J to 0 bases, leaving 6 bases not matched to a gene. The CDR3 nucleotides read TGCGCCAGCAGCCGGAAAACAGGGGACTCCTACAATGAGCAGTTCTTC. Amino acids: CASSRKTGDSYNEQFF.

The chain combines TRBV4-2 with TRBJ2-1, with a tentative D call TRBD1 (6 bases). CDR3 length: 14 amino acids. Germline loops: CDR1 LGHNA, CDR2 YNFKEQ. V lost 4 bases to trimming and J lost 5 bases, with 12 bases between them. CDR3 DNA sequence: TGTGCCAGCAGCCCCGAACGGACAGACAATGAGCAGTTCTTC. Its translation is CASSPERTDNEQFF.